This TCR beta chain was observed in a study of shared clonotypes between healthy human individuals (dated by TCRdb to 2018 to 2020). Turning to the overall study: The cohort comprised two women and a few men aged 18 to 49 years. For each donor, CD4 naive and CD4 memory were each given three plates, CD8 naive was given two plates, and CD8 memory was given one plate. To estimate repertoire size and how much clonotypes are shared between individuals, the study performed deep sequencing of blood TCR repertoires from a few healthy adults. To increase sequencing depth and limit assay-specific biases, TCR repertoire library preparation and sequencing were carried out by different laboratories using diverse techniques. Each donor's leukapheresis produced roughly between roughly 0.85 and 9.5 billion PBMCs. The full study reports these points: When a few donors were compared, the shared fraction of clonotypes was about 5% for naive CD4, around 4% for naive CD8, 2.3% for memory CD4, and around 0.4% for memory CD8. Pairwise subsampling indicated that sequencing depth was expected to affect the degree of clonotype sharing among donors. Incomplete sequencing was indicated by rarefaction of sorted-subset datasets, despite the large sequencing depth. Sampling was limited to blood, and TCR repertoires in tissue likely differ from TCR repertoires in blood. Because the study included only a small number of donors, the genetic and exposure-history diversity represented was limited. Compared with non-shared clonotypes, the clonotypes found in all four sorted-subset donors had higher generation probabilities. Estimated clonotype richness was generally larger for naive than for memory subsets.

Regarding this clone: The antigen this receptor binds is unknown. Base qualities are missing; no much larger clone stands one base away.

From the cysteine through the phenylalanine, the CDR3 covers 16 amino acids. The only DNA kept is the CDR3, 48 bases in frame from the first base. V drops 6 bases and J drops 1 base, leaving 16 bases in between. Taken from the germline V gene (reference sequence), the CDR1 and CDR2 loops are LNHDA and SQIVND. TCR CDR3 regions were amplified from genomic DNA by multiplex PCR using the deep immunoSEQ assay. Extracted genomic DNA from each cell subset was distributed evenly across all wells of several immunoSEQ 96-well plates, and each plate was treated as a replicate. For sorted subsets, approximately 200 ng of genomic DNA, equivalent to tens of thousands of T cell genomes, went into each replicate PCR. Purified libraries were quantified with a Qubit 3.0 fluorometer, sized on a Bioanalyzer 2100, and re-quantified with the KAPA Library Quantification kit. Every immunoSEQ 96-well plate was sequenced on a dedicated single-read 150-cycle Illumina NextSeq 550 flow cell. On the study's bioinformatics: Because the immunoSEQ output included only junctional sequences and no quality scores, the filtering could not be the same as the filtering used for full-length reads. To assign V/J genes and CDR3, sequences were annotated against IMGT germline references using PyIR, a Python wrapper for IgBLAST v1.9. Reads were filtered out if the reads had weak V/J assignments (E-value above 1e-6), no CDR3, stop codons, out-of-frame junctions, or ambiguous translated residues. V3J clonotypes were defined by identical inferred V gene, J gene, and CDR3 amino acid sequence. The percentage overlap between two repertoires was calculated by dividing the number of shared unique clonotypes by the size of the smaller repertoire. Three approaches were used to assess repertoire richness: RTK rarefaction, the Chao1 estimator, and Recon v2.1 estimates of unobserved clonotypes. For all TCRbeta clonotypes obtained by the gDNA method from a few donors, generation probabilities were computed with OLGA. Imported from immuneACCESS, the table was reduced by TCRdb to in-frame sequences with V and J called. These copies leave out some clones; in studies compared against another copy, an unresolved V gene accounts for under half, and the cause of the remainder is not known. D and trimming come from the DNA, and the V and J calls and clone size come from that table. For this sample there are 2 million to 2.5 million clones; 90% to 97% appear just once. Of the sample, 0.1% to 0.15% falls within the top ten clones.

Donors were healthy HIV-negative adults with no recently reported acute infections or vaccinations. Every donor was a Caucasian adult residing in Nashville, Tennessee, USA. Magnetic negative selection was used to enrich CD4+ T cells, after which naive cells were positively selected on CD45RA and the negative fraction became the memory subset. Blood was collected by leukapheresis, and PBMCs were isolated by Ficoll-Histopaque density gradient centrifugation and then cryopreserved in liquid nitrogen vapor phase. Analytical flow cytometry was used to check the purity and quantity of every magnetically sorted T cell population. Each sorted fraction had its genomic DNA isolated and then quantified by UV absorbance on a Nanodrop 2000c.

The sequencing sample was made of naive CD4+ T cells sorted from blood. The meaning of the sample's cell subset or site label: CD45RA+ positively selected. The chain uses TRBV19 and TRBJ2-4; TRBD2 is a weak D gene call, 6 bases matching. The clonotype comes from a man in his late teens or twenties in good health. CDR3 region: CASSLGRGTAKNIQYF. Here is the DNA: TGTGCCAGTAGCTTAGGGCGGGGAACCGCCAAAAACATTCAGTACTTC. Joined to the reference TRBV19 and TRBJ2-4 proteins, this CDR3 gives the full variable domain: DGGITQSPKYLFRKEGQNVTLSCEQNLNHDAMYWYRQDPGQGLRLIYYSQIVNDFQKGDIAEGYSVSREKKESFPLTVTSAQKNPTAFYLCASSLGRGTAKNIQYFGAGTRLSVL.